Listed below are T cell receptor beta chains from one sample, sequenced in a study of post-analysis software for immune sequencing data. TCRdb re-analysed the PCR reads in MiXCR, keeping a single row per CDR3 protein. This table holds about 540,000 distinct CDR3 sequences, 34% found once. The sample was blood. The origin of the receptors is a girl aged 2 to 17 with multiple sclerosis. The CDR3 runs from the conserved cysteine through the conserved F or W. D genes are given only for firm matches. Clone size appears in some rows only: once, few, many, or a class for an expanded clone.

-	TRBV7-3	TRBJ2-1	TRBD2	CASSGSGGDNEQFF	TGTGCCAGCAGCGGGTCGGGGGGGGACAATGAGCAGTTCTTC
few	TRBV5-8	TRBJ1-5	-	CASSLPGSQPQHF	TGTGCCAGCAGCTTGCCGGGAAGTCAGCCCCAGCATTTT
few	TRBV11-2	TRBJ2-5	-	CASSLRETGQETQYF	TGTGCCAGCAGCTTAAGGGAGACAGGTCAAGAGACCCAGTACTTC
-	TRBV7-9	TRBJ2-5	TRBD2	CASSLGSSGTETQYF	TGTGCCAGCAGCTTAGGTTCCAGCGGGACAGAGACCCAGTACTTC
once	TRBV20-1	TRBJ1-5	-	CSASTGQSSMPQHF	TGCAGTGCCAGCACAGGACAGAGCTCCATGCCCCAGCATTTT
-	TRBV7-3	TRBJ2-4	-	CASSLGTRLAKNIQYF	TGTGCCAGCAGCTTAGGGACACGTCTAGCCAAAAACATTCAGTACTTC
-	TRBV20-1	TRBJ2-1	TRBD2	CSARKRGALEQFF	TGCAGTGCTAGAAAGCGGGGGGCCCTCGAGCAGTTCTTC
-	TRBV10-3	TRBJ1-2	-	CAISESGTDYGYTF	TGTGCCATCAGTGAGTCCGGGACGGACTATGGCTACACCTTC
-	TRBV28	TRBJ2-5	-	CASSSPTGPETQYF	TGTGCCAGCAGTTCACCAACAGGGCCAGAGACCCAGTACTTC
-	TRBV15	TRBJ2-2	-	CATSRDRGTGELFF	TGTGCCACCAGCAGAGATCGCGGCACCGGGGAGCTGTTTTTT
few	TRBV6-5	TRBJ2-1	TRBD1	CASSYRPGGTGEQFF	TGTGCCAGCAGTTACAGGCCAGGGGGAACTGGTGAGCAGTTCTTC
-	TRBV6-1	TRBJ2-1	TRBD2	CASRRGLAGEVEQFF	TGTGCCAGCAGGAGAGGACTAGCGGGGGAAGTTGAGCAGTTCTTC
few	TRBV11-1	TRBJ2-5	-	CASSSRSGFPMETQYF	TGTGCCAGCAGCTCAAGGTCCGGGTTCCCAATGGAGACCCAGTACTTC
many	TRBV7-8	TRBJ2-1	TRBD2	CASSFLAGDNEQFF	TGTGCCAGCAGCTTTCTAGCGGGGGACAATGAGCAGTTCTTC